The sequence of this T cell receptor (beta chain) was determined in a study of Ad26.COV2.S vaccination and SARS-CoV-2 variants. About the research overall: This donor came from the COV1001 trial of Ad26.COV2.S. Each vaccinee took Ad26.COV2.S intramuscularly, once or twice 56 days apart.

The repertoire was sequenced with immunoSEQ multiplex PCR; TCRdb's copy has only in-frame clones and lacks some. The sample gives roughly 320,000 clones, roughly 80% of which show up once; 2% to 2.5% is in the top ten. Sample treatment: some 20 received Ad26.COV2.S at low or high dose, single or two shots; about 5 received placebo; per-sample allocation not given. Sampling took place 63 days after the first vaccine or placebo injection. This person who donated was an adult of 18-55 years in Boston. The shot given was an Ad26 vector that makes Wuhan-strain SARS-CoV-2 spike. This specimen was peripheral blood, taken in a trial of Ad26.COV2.S vaccine versus placebo. This TCR was sampled from a person between 18 and 60 years old who received the Ad26.COV2.S COVID-19 vaccine or a placebo.

CDR3 residues: CASSLTPLGGYEQYF. Written as DNA, the CDR3 is TGTGCCAGCAGTCTAACCCCCCTCGGGGGCTACGAGCAGTACTTC. This chain uses TRBV27 with TRBJ2-7; a weak D match, TRBD2 (6 bases). Trimming took 5 bases from V and 3 from J, leaving 17 bases between them. The germline V gene encodes CDR1 MNHEY and CDR2 SMNVEV (reference sequence). The length of the CDR3 is 15 residues.